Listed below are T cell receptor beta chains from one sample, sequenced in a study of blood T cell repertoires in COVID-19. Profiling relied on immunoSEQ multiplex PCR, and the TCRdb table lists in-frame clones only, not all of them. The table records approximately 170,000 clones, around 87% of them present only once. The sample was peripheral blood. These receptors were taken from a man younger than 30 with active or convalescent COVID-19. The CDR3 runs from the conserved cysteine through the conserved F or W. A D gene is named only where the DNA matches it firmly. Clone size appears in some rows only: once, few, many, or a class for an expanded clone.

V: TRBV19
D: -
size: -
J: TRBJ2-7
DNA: TGTGCCAGTAGCCCCTATACGGCCTACGAGCAGTACTTC
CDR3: CASSPYTAYEQYF

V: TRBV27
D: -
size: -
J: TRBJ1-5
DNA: TGTGCCAGCAGTCCTTACAATCAGCCCCAGCATTTT
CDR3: CASSPYNQPQHF

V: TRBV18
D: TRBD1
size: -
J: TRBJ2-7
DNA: TGTGCCAGCTCACCGGACAGGGTTGGAGAGCAGTACTTC
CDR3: CASSPDRVGEQYF

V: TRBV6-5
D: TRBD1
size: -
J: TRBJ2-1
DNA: TGTGCCAGCAGTACCCGACAGGGGGCCTACAATGAGCAGTTCTTC
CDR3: CASSTRQGAYNEQFF

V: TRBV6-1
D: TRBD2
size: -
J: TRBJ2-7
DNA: TGTGCCAGCAGTTTGGGACTAGCGGGCTTAGAGCAGTACTTC
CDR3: CASSLGLAGLEQYF

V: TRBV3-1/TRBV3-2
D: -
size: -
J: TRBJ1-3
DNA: TGTGCCAGCAGCCAATTTGCAGGGGACGGAAACACCATATATTTT
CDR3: CASSQFAGDGNTIYF

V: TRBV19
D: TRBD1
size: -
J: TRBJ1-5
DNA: TGTGCCAGTAGTACCCCACAGGGGCCGGGCGGCAATCAGCCCCAGCATTTT
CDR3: CASSTPQGPGGNQPQHF

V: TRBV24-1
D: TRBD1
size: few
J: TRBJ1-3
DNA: TGTGCCACCAGTGATTCGACAGGGACCTCTGGAAACACCATATATTTT
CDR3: CATSDSTGTSGNTIYF

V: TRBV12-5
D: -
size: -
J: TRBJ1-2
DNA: TGTGCTAAAAACACCAACTATGGCTACACCTTC
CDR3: CAKNTNYGYTF

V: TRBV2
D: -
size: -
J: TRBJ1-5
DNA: TGTGCCAGCAGTAACGGGTTAGGGAGCCAGCCCCAGCATTTT
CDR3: CASSNGLGSQPQHF